These T cell receptor beta chains were read from a single sample in a study of CD8+CD57+ T cells in acquired aplastic anemia. Each CDR3 protein gets one entry after TCRdb re-called the reads with MiXCR. The sample yields a few hundred thousand distinct CDR3 sequences, about a third seen once. The sequencing sample was made of sorted CD4+, CD8+, or CD8+CD57+ T cells (not recorded which) from PBMCs. The receptors here all came from a human donor with aplastic anemia. Both conserved end residues are part of each CDR3. D genes are given only for firm matches. Rows may omit the clone size; those that give it use once, few, many or a size class.

J gene: TRBJ1-5
clone size: NA
V gene: TRBV4-3
CDR3 length: 14
D gene: NA
CDR3 DNA: TGCGCCAGCAGCCAAGACACGGGACGTCAGCCCCAGCATTTT
CDR3 protein: CASSQDTGRQPQHF

J gene: TRBJ1-6
clone size: NA
V gene: TRBV10-3
CDR3 length: 14
D gene: NA
CDR3 DNA: TGTGCCAGCAGTTACTTCAAGATTAATTCACCCCTCCACTTT
CDR3 protein: CASSYFKINSPLHF

J gene: TRBJ1-1
clone size: many
V gene: TRBV25-1
CDR3 length: 14
D gene: NA
CDR3 DNA: TGTGCCAGCAGTGTCCGAGCCGGGAACACTGAAGCTTTCTTT
CDR3 protein: CASSVRAGNTEAFF

J gene: TRBJ2-7
clone size: NA
V gene: TRBV4-1
CDR3 length: 15
D gene: TRBD1
CDR3 DNA: TGCGCCAGCAGCCAAGGACAGGGGGCCCCCTACGAGCAGTACTTC
CDR3 protein: CASSQGQGAPYEQYF

J gene: TRBJ2-1
clone size: many
V gene: TRBV29-1
CDR3 length: 13
D gene: NA
CDR3 DNA: TGCAGCGTTGAATCCCGGTCCTACAATGAGCAGTTCTTC
CDR3 protein: CSVESRSYNEQFF

J gene: TRBJ2-7
clone size: many
V gene: TRBV7-2
CDR3 length: 15
D gene: TRBD1
CDR3 DNA: TGTGCCAGCAGCAGCCGACCCGGACAGGCCTACGAGCAGTACTTC
CDR3 protein: CASSSRPGQAYEQYF

J gene: TRBJ1-1
clone size: NA
V gene: TRBV7-2
CDR3 length: 15
D gene: NA
CDR3 DNA: TGTGCCAGCAGCTTGGGCAGACTCCCAAACACTGAAGCTTTCTTT
CDR3 protein: CASSLGRLPNTEAFF

J gene: TRBJ2-7
clone size: few
V gene: TRBV18
CDR3 length: 14
D gene: NA
CDR3 DNA: TGTGCCAGCTCACCCCAGTCATGGGGGAACGAGCAGTACTTC
CDR3 protein: CASSPQSWGNEQYF

J gene: TRBJ1-2
clone size: few
V gene: TRBV10-3
CDR3 length: 16
D gene: TRBD1
CDR3 DNA: TGTGCCATCACCCACGGGACAGGGTCGGCCTTATATGGCTACACCTTC
CDR3 protein: CAITHGTGSALYGYTF

J gene: TRBJ2-5
clone size: NA
V gene: TRBV7-2
CDR3 length: 16
D gene: TRBD2
CDR3 DNA: TGTGCCAGCAGCTTAGGGACTAGCGGGATCCAAGAGACCCAGTACTTC
CDR3 protein: CASSLGTSGIQETQYF

J gene: TRBJ2-7
clone size: few
V gene: TRBV20-1
CDR3 length: 14
D gene: TRBD2
CDR3 DNA: TGCCGTGCTAGAGATTCCAGCGGGATGTCCGAGCAGTACTTC
CDR3 protein: CRARDSSGMSEQYF

J gene: TRBJ1-2
clone size: many
V gene: TRBV19
CDR3 length: 13
D gene: NA
CDR3 DNA: TGTGCCAGTAGTGTCGGCACGAACTATGGCTACACCTTC
CDR3 protein: CASSVGTNYGYTF

J gene: TRBJ1-2
clone size: NA
V gene: TRBV5-1
CDR3 length: 15
D gene: NA
CDR3 DNA: TGCGCCAGCAGCTTACGGGACGCCCCTAACTATGGCTACACCTTC
CDR3 protein: CASSLRDAPNYGYTF

J gene: TRBJ1-5
clone size: many
V gene: TRBV10-3
CDR3 length: 16
D gene: NA
CDR3 DNA: TGTGCCAGCAGTTACTCCGGAGGGACCAGCAATCAGCCCCAGCATTTT
CDR3 protein: CASSYSGGTSNQPQHF

J gene: TRBJ1-2
clone size: NA
V gene: TRBV25-1
CDR3 length: 12
D gene: NA
CDR3 DNA: TGTGCCATCAGTTCGCAGGGGCGAGGCTACACCTTC
CDR3 protein: CAISSQGRGYTF

J gene: TRBJ2-7
clone size: many
V gene: TRBV20-1
CDR3 length: 14
D gene: NA
CDR3 DNA: TGCAGTGCTAGAGACGCAACGGGTGCGGGGGAGCAGTACTTC
CDR3 protein: CSARDATGAGEQYF

J gene: TRBJ1-5
clone size: many
V gene: TRBV19
CDR3 length: 15
D gene: NA
CDR3 DNA: TGTGCCAGTAGTATAGGAGGAGGTAGCAATCAGCCCCAGCATTTT
CDR3 protein: CASSIGGGSNQPQHF

J gene: TRBJ2-7
clone size: NA
V gene: TRBV11-1
CDR3 length: 16
D gene: NA
CDR3 DNA: TGTGCCAGCAGCCCAACCCCCACAGCGGGGGCAGGGGGGCAGTACTTC
CDR3 protein: CASSPTPTAGAGGQYF

J gene: TRBJ2-7
clone size: many
V gene: TRBV6-1
CDR3 length: 14
D gene: NA
CDR3 DNA: TGTGCCAGCAGCCGACTTCGATCCGACTACGAGCAGTACTTC
CDR3 protein: CASSRLRSDYEQYF

J gene: TRBJ1-2
clone size: NA
V gene: TRBV25-1
CDR3 length: 17
D gene: NA
CDR3 DNA: TGTGCCAGCAGTGAATCTGGTCGTTTTGGGAGAAACTATGGCTACACCTTC
CDR3 protein: CASSESGRFGRNYGYTF

J gene: TRBJ2-5
clone size: many
V gene: TRBV9
CDR3 length: 12
D gene: NA
CDR3 DNA: TGTGCCAGCAGCGGGTCCGAGGAGACCCAGTACTTC
CDR3 protein: CASSGSEETQYF

J gene: TRBJ2-7
clone size: NA
V gene: TRBV7-3
CDR3 length: 13
D gene: NA
CDR3 DNA: TGTGCCAGCAGCTTTATTCCCGGCAAGGAGCAGTACTTC
CDR3 protein: CASSFIPGKEQYF

J gene: TRBJ2-3
clone size: many
V gene: TRBV2
CDR3 length: 15
D gene: TRBD2
CDR3 DNA: TGTGCCAGCGGCGGAGGCGGGGGACGCACAGATACGCAGTATTTT
CDR3 protein: CASGGGGGRTDTQYF

J gene: TRBJ1-1
clone size: NA
V gene: TRBV20-1
CDR3 length: 14
D gene: TRBD1
CDR3 DNA: TGCAGTGCTAGAGATCCAAGGACAGGGGATGAAGCTTTCTTT
CDR3 protein: CSARDPRTGDEAFF

J gene: TRBJ1-2
clone size: many
V gene: TRBV29-1
CDR3 length: 12
D gene: TRBD1
CDR3 DNA: TGCAGCGTTGAGAACAGGGGTGGCGGCTACACCTTC
CDR3 protein: CSVENRGGGYTF

J gene: TRBJ2-7
clone size: NA
V gene: TRBV5-6
CDR3 length: 14
D gene: TRBD1
CDR3 DNA: TGTGCCAGCAGCTTTGACAGGGGTAGGTACGAGCAGTACTTC
CDR3 protein: CASSFDRGRYEQYF

J gene: TRBJ1-3
clone size: NA
V gene: TRBV5-5
CDR3 length: 13
D gene: TRBD1
CDR3 DNA: TGTGCCAGCAGCTCTCGACAGGGGGACACCATATATTTT
CDR3 protein: CASSSRQGDTIYF

J gene: TRBJ1-5
clone size: many
V gene: TRBV12-3/TRBV12-4
CDR3 length: 14
D gene: NA
CDR3 DNA: TGTGCCAGCAGTTTGGGCAATAGCAATCAGCCCCAGCATTTT
CDR3 protein: CASSLGNSNQPQHF

J gene: TRBJ1-4
clone size: NA
V gene: TRBV20-1
CDR3 length: 14
D gene: NA
CDR3 DNA: TGCGGTGCTAGAGTGGAGACAGCGAGAGAAAAACTGTTTTTT
CDR3 protein: CGARVETAREKLFF

J gene: TRBJ2-7
clone size: NA
V gene: TRBV11-2
CDR3 length: 20
D gene: TRBD2
CDR3 DNA: TGTGCCAGCAGCTTAGAGAGAAGAGCGACTAGCGGGGTTACCTTCTACGAGCAGTACTTC
CDR3 protein: CASSLERRATSGVTFYEQYF

J gene: TRBJ2-7
clone size: many
V gene: TRBV9
CDR3 length: 14
D gene: NA
CDR3 DNA: TGTGCCAGCAGTGCCAGAGACCGCGGGTACGAGCAGTACTTC
CDR3 protein: CASSARDRGYEQYF

J gene: TRBJ1-6
clone size: NA
V gene: TRBV6-2/TRBV6-3
CDR3 length: 12
D gene: TRBD1
CDR3 DNA: TGTGCCAGCAACAGGGGTGATTCACCCCTCCACTTT
CDR3 protein: CASNRGDSPLHF

J gene: TRBJ2-7
clone size: few
V gene: TRBV7-8
CDR3 length: 13
D gene: NA
CDR3 DNA: TGTGCCAGCAGCTCTGACAGATCGCACGGGCAGTACTTC
CDR3 protein: CASSSDRSHGQYF

J gene: TRBJ2-1
clone size: once
V gene: TRBV19
CDR3 length: 12
D gene: NA
CDR3 DNA: TGTGCCAGTAGTATGTCCAGCAATGAGCAGTTCTTC
CDR3 protein: CASSMSSNEQFF

J gene: TRBJ1-4
clone size: NA
V gene: TRBV30
CDR3 length: 11
D gene: NA
CDR3 DNA: TGTGCCTTGAATGTGGGGATATGGCTGTTTTTT
CDR3 protein: CALNVGIWLFF

J gene: TRBJ1-5
clone size: NA
V gene: TRBV30
CDR3 length: 13
D gene: NA
CDR3 DNA: TGTGCCTGGAGACTCATTAGCACAGATACGCAGCATTTT
CDR3 protein: CAWRLISTDTQHF

J gene: TRBJ1-6
clone size: many
V gene: TRBV6-1
CDR3 length: 17
D gene: TRBD1
CDR3 DNA: TGTGCCAGCAGTCCTTGGGACAGGTCGTCCTATAATTCACCCCTCCACTTT
CDR3 protein: CASSPWDRSSYNSPLHF

J gene: TRBJ1-2
clone size: many
V gene: TRBV20-1
CDR3 length: 13
D gene: NA
CDR3 DNA: TGCAGTGCCATAGAATTAGGGCCGGATGGCTACACCTTC
CDR3 protein: CSAIELGPDGYTF

J gene: TRBJ2-7
clone size: NA
V gene: TRBV2
CDR3 length: 13
D gene: NA
CDR3 DNA: TGTGCCAGCAGTACTAATCCGAGGGACGAGCAGTACTTC
CDR3 protein: CASSTNPRDEQYF

J gene: TRBJ1-1
clone size: many
V gene: TRBV15
CDR3 length: 15
D gene: NA
CDR3 DNA: TGTGCCACCAGCAGAGACAGGGCCGTGAACACTGAAGCTTTCTTT
CDR3 protein: CATSRDRAVNTEAFF

J gene: TRBJ1-6
clone size: NA
V gene: TRBV7-3
CDR3 length: 14
D gene: NA
CDR3 DNA: TGTGCCAGCACCGAAAGACAGGCCAATTCACCCCTCCACTTT
CDR3 protein: CASTERQANSPLHF

J gene: TRBJ2-2
clone size: few
V gene: TRBV14
CDR3 length: 14
D gene: NA
CDR3 DNA: TGTGCCAGCAGCCGATTACAGGGTTTCGGGGAGCTGTTTTTT
CDR3 protein: CASSRLQGFGELFF

J gene: TRBJ2-5
clone size: NA
V gene: TRBV4-1
CDR3 length: 15
D gene: NA
CDR3 DNA: TGCGCCAGCAGCCAAGAGGGACATCTACAAGAGACCCAGTACTTC
CDR3 protein: CASSQEGHLQETQYF

J gene: TRBJ1-2
clone size: many
V gene: TRBV7-2
CDR3 length: 14
D gene: NA
CDR3 DNA: TGTGCCAGCAGCAAAACCGGACAGATCTATGGCTACACCTTC
CDR3 protein: CASSKTGQIYGYTF

J gene: TRBJ1-5
clone size: many
V gene: TRBV19
CDR3 length: 16
D gene: NA
CDR3 DNA: TGTGCCAGTAGTATTACAGCGCTCCAGAGCAATCAGCCCCAGCATTTT
CDR3 protein: CASSITALQSNQPQHF

J gene: TRBJ1-5
clone size: few
V gene: TRBV6-1
CDR3 length: 13
D gene: NA
CDR3 DNA: TGTGCCAGCGAGCGGGAAATCAATCAGCCCCAGCATTTT
CDR3 protein: CASEREINQPQHF

J gene: TRBJ2-5
clone size: many
V gene: TRBV29-1
CDR3 length: 12
D gene: NA
CDR3 DNA: TGCAGCGTTGCCAGGGGAGAGGAGACCCAGTACTTC
CDR3 protein: CSVARGEETQYF

J gene: TRBJ2-1
clone size: NA
V gene: TRBV11-2
CDR3 length: 15
D gene: NA
CDR3 DNA: TGTGCCAGCAGCACCAACGGCGGGGTTTACAATGAGCAGTTCTTC
CDR3 protein: CASSTNGGVYNEQFF

J gene: TRBJ2-1
clone size: few
V gene: TRBV9
CDR3 length: 15
D gene: NA
CDR3 DNA: TGTGCCAGCAGCGTAGCCGGGGATGCCTACAATGAGCAGTTCTTC
CDR3 protein: CASSVAGDAYNEQFF

J gene: TRBJ1-2
clone size: many
V gene: TRBV7-8
CDR3 length: 14
D gene: NA
CDR3 DNA: TGTGCCAGCAGCTCTTATTCCGGGACCGGTGGCTACACCTTC
CDR3 protein: CASSSYSGTGGYTF

J gene: TRBJ1-1
clone size: many
V gene: TRBV2
CDR3 length: 14
D gene: NA
CDR3 DNA: TGTGCCAGCAGTACCAATCGGCGTCACACTGAAGCTTTCTTT
CDR3 protein: CASSTNRRHTEAFF

J gene: TRBJ1-2
clone size: many
V gene: TRBV5-5
CDR3 length: 14
D gene: TRBD1
CDR3 DNA: TGTGCCAGCAGCCCGGGGGACAGATACTATGGCTACACCTTC
CDR3 protein: CASSPGDRYYGYTF